These 25 T cell receptor beta chains share one sample of origin, sequenced in a study of T cell responses to AZD1222 COVID-19 vaccine. Clones were sequenced by immunoSEQ multiplex PCR, and TCRdb holds only the in-frame ones, with some missing. Among 140,000 or so clones listed, 70% to 90% were seen once. This specimen was peripheral blood, taken on day 0 of AZD1222 vaccination. These receptors were obtained from an adult in good health.

The V gene is TRBV6-5, the J gene TRBJ1-2, with a weak D call TRBD1 (6 bases). This CDR3 contains 13 residues. V lost 6 bases, J lost 8 bases, and 16 bases lay in between. Germline-derived CDR1 and CDR2 are MNHEY and SVGAGI. CDR3 nucleotides: TGTGCCAGCAGACTAAAAGGGACACGCGGCTACACCTTC. Protein product: CASRLKGTRGYTF.

The genes are TRBV7-2 and TRBJ1-1; D uncertain. V was pared by 1 base and J by 1 base, with 10 bases between. CDR3 length equals 15 residues. Looked up from germline, CDR1 is SGHTA and CDR2 is FQGNSA. The CDR3 region has the DNA TGTGCCAGCAGCTTAGGTGTGTGGGAGAACACTGAAGCTTTCTTT. It codes for CASSLGVWENTEAFF.

The rearrangement uses TRBV6-5 and TRBJ1-2, with TRBD1 matching 7 bases. Germline loops: CDR1 MNHEY, CDR2 SVGAGI. There are 14 residues in the CDR3. Unmatched junction bases numbered 11, after V lost 8 bases and J lost 5 bases. The CDR3 DNA is TGTGCCAGCTGGGTGGGACAGTATTTTTATGGCTACACCTTC. This sequence encodes CASWVGQYFYGYTF.

This chain uses TRBV6-5 with TRBJ2-7; 7 bases fit TRBD1. The CDR3 consists of 11 residues. The V gene end was trimmed by 8 bases and the J gene end by 6 bases; junction bases not matched to a gene: 4. Germline loops: CDR1 MNHEY, CDR2 SVGAGI. The CDR3 DNA is TGTGCCAGCCGACAGGGATCCGAGCAGTACTTC. Translating it yields CASRQGSEQYF.

CDR3 in DNA: TGTGCCAGCAGTGACCCTGGACAGGGTGACTATGGCTACACCTTC. This encodes CASSDPGQGDYGYTF. This sequence joins TRBV2 and TRBJ1-2; TRBD1 matches 8 bases. This CDR3 has 15 residues. The V segment lost 3 bases and the J segment 3 bases; nucleotides outside the gene matches: 6. Germline-derived CDR1 and CDR2 are SNHLY and FYNNEI.

The genes are TRBV12-3 or TRBV12-4 and TRBJ1-2; D remains ambiguous. V lost 2 bases and J lost 6, with 10 bases in between. The CDR3 has 13 amino acids. This CDR3 is CASSLTPRDGYTF. CDR3 DNA: TGTGCCAGCAGTTTAACCCCCCGGGATGGCTACACCTTC.

The gene calls are TRBV4-1 and TRBJ1-5; 9 nucleotides align to TRBD1. Trimming cost V 4 bases and J 3 bases; bases outside gene matches: 4. Germline CDR1 reads MGHRA; CDR2 reads YSYEKL. This CDR3 comprises 15 residues. The CDR3 sequence: CASSPRDRVNQPQHF. The CDR3 DNA follows: TGCGCCAGCAGCCCCCGGGACAGGGTCAATCAGCCCCAGCATTTT.

This chain uses TRBV6-5 with TRBJ2-4; 7 nucleotides line up with TRBD1. Germline assignment: CDR1 MNHEY and CDR2 SVGAGI. The CDR3 is made up of 13 amino acids. V shed 6 bases, J shed 8 bases, and the junction held 7 bases outside the gene matches. The CDR3 reads CASRQYRGDIQYF. The CDR3, as DNA: TGTGCCAGCAGGCAATACAGGGGAGACATTCAGTACTTC.

DNA for the CDR3: TGTGCCAGCAGTGAAGCGAGACAGAGCTATGGCTACACCTTC. It codes for CASSEARQSYGYTF. The rearrangement uses TRBV6-1 and TRBJ1-2, with D maybe TRBD1 (5 bases). CDR3 length: 14 amino acids. V was trimmed by 0 bases and J by 4 bases, leaving 9 bases between them. CDR1 MNHNS and CDR2 SASEGT come from the germline V gene.

In its sample, this clone was seen once. This chain connects TRBV5-1 to TRBJ2-1, with D perhaps matching TRBD1 or TRBD2 (5 bases each). The CDR3 runs to 13 residues. Trimming left V 3 bases short and J 10 bases short, with 14 bases between. Germline V CDR1 and CDR2: SGHRS, YFSETQ. CDR3 residues: CASSSLGAAEQFF. The CDR3 DNA reads as TGCGCCAGCAGCTCGCTCGGGGCAGCGGAGCAGTTCTTC.

The CDR3 is CASSLASRGRRAGNTIYF. CDR3 DNA: TGTGCCAGCAGCTTAGCGTCCCGGGGCCGTCGTGCTGGAAACACCATATATTTT. The V gene is TRBV7-2, the J gene TRBJ1-3; tentatively, D is TRBD1 (5 bases). Trimming took 0 bases from V and 2 from J, leaving 17 bases between them. This CDR3 is built from 18 residues. The germline gives CDR1 SGHTA, CDR2 FQGNSA. Complete variable domain (other parts from reference TRBV7-2 and TRBJ1-3): GAGVSQSPSNKVTEKGKDVELRCDPISGHTALYWYRQSLGQGLEFLIYFQGNSAPDKSGLPSDRFSAERTGGSVSTLTIQRTQQEDSAVYLCASSLASRGRRAGNTIYFGEGSWLTVV.

The V call is TRBV18, the J call TRBJ2-1; no firm D call. V gave up 4 bases and J gave up 2 bases, with 6 bases separating them. The CDR3 totals 13 residues. Germline V lookup: CDR1 KGHSH, CDR2 LQKENI. DNA of the CDR3: TGTGCCAGCTCACGAGAGCCCTACAATGAGCAGTTCTTC. Its translation is CASSREPYNEQFF.

A few counts support this clone. This sequence joins TRBV25-1 and TRBJ2-6; the D gene is possibly TRBD1 (6 bases). This CDR3 comprises 16 residues. The germline CDR1 and CDR2 sequences are MGHDK and SYGVNS. Trimming left V 1 base short and J 4 bases short, with 11 bases between. DNA of the CDR3: TGTGCCAGCAGTGAATCGGCAGGGGACGGGGCCAACGTCCTGACTTTC. Encoded protein: CASSESAGDGANVLTF.

This chain uses TRBV5-1 with TRBJ2-7, with TRBD2 matching over 7 bases. CDR1 SGHRS and CDR2 YFSETQ come from the germline V gene. J was trimmed by 7 bases and V by 1 base; bases with no gene match: 8. The CDR3 is 14 residues long. CDR3 nucleotide sequence: TGCGCCAGCAGCTTGAATAGCGGGTTAGGGGAGCAGTACTTC. This sequence encodes CASSLNSGLGEQYF.

There are a few counts of this clone. This chain joins TRBV27 and TRBJ2-1; 13 nucleotides line up with TRBD2. The junction had 6 bases not matched to a gene; V was cut back by 6 bases and J by 1 base. CDR1 MNHEY and CDR2 SMNVEV come from the germline V gene (reference sequence). CDR3 length equals 17 residues. This CDR3 is CASRPGTSGKSYNEQFF. For the CDR3, the DNA is TGTGCCAGCAGACCCGGGACTAGCGGGAAATCCTACAATGAGCAGTTCTTC.

V is TRBV5-1 and J is TRBJ1-4; D might be TRBD1 (5 bases). CDR1 is SGHRS and CDR2 is YFSETQ in the germline V gene. The CDR3 covers 14 residues. The ends were cut back, 0 bases at V and 5 bases at J, with 8 bases in the middle. Here the CDR3 reads CASSLEYRNEKLFF. In nucleotides, the CDR3 is TGCGCCAGCAGCTTGGAGTACAGGAATGAAAAACTGTTTTTT.

This clone was recorded a few times. This chain connects TRBV5-1 to TRBJ1-3; no definite D call. The CDR3 loop spans 15 amino acids. The V end lost 4 bases, the J end lost 0 bases, and 11 bases lay between the germline ends. Germline CDR1 SGHRS, CDR2 YFSETQ. The CDR3 spells CASSVDTLSGNTIYF. The DNA of the CDR3 is TGCGCCAGCAGCGTCGACACGCTCTCTGGAAACACCATATATTTT.

A single count supports this clone. V and J are TRBV3-1 (or the pseudogene TRBV3-2) and TRBJ1-4, with 7 bases identical to TRBD1. CDR1 and CDR2 from the germline V gene are LGHDT and YNNKEL (reference sequence). V was pared by 3 bases and J by 4 bases, with 11 bases of the junction left unmatched. This CDR3 contains 17 residues. The DNA of the CDR3 is TGTGCCAGCAGCCACCGTCCAAACAGGGGACTTAATGAAAAACTGTTTTTT. It is translated as CASSHRPNRGLNEKLFF.

This chain connects TRBV19 to TRBJ1-5; D ambiguous. There are 16 residues in the CDR3. Germline V lookup: CDR1 LNHDA, CDR2 SQIVND (reference sequence). V dropped 2 bases and J dropped 3 bases, with 14 bases sitting between them. The CDR3 bases are TGTGCCAGTAGTATAAGACGGTTCCTTAACAATCAGCCCCAGCATTTT. This gives the protein CASSIRRFLNNQPQHF.

The CDR3 protein is CASSLVYEQYF. The CDR3 DNA reads TGTGCCAGCAGCTTAGTATACGAGCAGTACTTC. The V gene is TRBV11-2, the J gene TRBJ2-7; D gene unclear. The germline gives CDR1 SGHAT, CDR2 FQNNGV. The CDR3 sequence is 11 residues long. Trimming took 1 base from V and 4 from J, leaving 2 bases between them.

CDR3: CATSRGQGTTFF. In DNA, the CDR3 is TGTGCCACCAGCAGAGGACAAGGCACGACTTTCTTT. The J gene is TRBJ1-1, the V gene TRBV15; no clear D. CDR1 LNHNV and CDR2 YYDKDF come from the germline V gene (reference sequence). V was shortened by 1 base and J by 12 bases, with 12 bases between the two germline ends. The CDR3 covers 12 residues.

V and J are TRBV7-9 and TRBJ2-7; D is unresolved. The CDR3 covers 14 residues. Germline CDR1 and CDR2: SEHNR and FQNEAQ (reference sequence). Trimming shortened V by 1 base and J by 7 bases, and 14 bases separated the two germline ends. CDR3 bases: TGTGCCAGCAGCTTAGTACACGCCGGGTCTGAGCAGTACTTC. This gives the protein CASSLVHAGSEQYF.

This clone appeared once. The chain has TRBV21-1 and TRBJ2-7; the tabulated D call, TRBD2, remains unverified against the DNA. TRBV21-1 constitutes a pseudogene. The CDR3 extends over 14 amino acids. Here the CDR3 DNA reads TGTGCCAGCAGCAAGTCCGGGATCGACTACGAGCAGTACTTC. Its translation is CASSKSGIDYEQYF.

This clone appeared once. The gene calls are TRBV12-3 or TRBV12-4 and TRBJ2-3; tentative D call: TRBD2 (5 bases). The CDR3 has 12 residues. V lost 8 bases, J lost 3 bases, and 9 bases lay in between. CDR3 nucleotide sequence: TGTGCCAGCGCCGGGGATACAGATACGCAGTATTTT. Its protein product is CASAGDTDTQYF.

This CDR3 is CASSGLSETQYF. For the CDR3, the DNA is TGCGCCAGCAGCGGACTATCGGAGACCCAGTACTTC. This chain connects TRBV5-1 to TRBJ2-5; TRBD2 might be the D (6 bases). CDR1 and CDR2 (germline): SGHRS, YFSETQ. V shed 4 bases and J shed 5 bases, with 9 bases lying between them. This CDR3 is 12 amino acids long.